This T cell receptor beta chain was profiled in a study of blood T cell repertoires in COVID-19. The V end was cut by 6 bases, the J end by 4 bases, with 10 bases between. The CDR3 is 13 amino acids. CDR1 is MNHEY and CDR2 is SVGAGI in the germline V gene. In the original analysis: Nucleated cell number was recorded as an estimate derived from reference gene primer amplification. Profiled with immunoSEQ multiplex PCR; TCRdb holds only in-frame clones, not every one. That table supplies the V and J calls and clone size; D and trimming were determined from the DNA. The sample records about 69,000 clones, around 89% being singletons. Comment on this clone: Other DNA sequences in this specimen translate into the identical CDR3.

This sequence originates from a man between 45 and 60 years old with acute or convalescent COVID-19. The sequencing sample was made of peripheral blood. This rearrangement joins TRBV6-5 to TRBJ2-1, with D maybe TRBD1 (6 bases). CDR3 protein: CASSRDTYNEQFF. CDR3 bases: TGTGCCAGCAGCCGGGACACGTACAATGAGCAGTTCTTC.